These 13 T cell receptor beta chains came from one sample sequenced in a study of PD-1 blockade in classical Hodgkin lymphoma. Clones were sequenced by immunoSEQ multiplex PCR, and TCRdb holds only the in-frame ones, with some missing. This table holds tens of thousands of clones, more than 70% found once. Time point specified: cycle 4 day 1 (C4D1), after 6 weeks of nivolumab. Relapse after autologous stem cell transplantation occurred in every patient, and brentuximab vedotin exposure varied. The sample here was peripheral blood mononuclear cells (PBMCs), taken before the fourth cycle of nivolumab. All receptors derive from a human donor with classical Hodgkin lymphoma.

By proportion, this clone is large (0.1 to 1%). The V call is TRBV7-9, the J call TRBJ1-6; 7 nucleotides line up with TRBD1. Trimming at V came to 2 bases and at J to 10 bases, leaving 14 bases not matched to a gene. The CDR3 is 17 residues long. Germline V gene lookup returns CDR1 SEHNR and CDR2 FQNEAQ (reference sequence). The CDR3: CASSLQDLTGVRSPLHF. CDR3 nucleotides: TGTGCCAGCAGCTTACAAGACCTTACAGGGGTTAGGTCACCCCTCCACTTT.

V gene TRBV5-6 combines with J gene TRBJ1-1; D gene ambiguous. This CDR3 contains 13 residues. Per the germline V gene, CDR1 is SGHDT and CDR2 is YYEEEE. Trimming cost V 6 bases and J 3 bases, with 12 bases left between them. CDR3 nucleotide sequence: TGTGCCAGCACCACCGCTCCGTACACTGAAGCTTTCTTT. It translates to CASTTAPYTEAFF.

The CDR3 protein is CASRTTDYEQYF. CDR3 DNA sequence: TGTGCCAGCAGAACGACGGACTACGAGCAGTACTTC. This rearrangement joins TRBV7-9 to TRBJ2-7; D remains ambiguous. The germline V gene has CDR1 SEHNR and CDR2 FQNEAQ (reference sequence). Trimming pared 6 bases from V and 3 bases from J, leaving 9 bases between. CDR3 length: 12 amino acids.

The genes are TRBV5-1 and TRBJ1-1, with 8 bases identical to TRBD1. The CDR3 covers 17 residues. From germline, CDR1 is SGHRS and CDR2 YFSETQ. V shed 0 bases, J shed 6 bases, and the junction held 13 bases outside the gene matches. The CDR3 nucleotides are TGCGCCAGCAGCTTGGTGAATTGGGCAGGGGGCCTCTCTGAAGCTTTCTTT. Its translation is CASSLVNWAGGLSEAFF.

J is TRBJ1-5 and V is TRBV7-2; 7 positions agree with TRBD1. V shed 6 bases and J 4 bases; nucleotides not matched to a gene: 9. Germline V lookup: CDR1 SGHTA, CDR2 FQGNSA. The CDR3 loop spans 15 amino acids. The CDR3 region is CASSLSGTVNQPQHF. The CDR3 nucleotides read TGTGCCAGCAGTTTATCCGGGACAGTAAATCAGCCCCAGCATTTT.

This clone was observed a few times. The gene calls are TRBV5-1 and TRBJ1-5; a possible D gene is TRBD1 (5 bases). The CDR3 contains 15 residues. Trimming removed 4 bases at V and 3 bases at J, with 14 bases between. Germline values: CDR1 SGHRS, CDR2 YFSETQ. The CDR3 sequence is CASSEAPGNNQPQHF. CDR3 DNA sequence: TGCGCCAGCAGCGAAGCCCCAGGGAACAATCAGCCCCAGCATTTT. The full variable domain, completed using reference TRBV5-1 and TRBJ1-5, is KAGVTQTPRYLIKTRGQQVTLSCSPISGHRSVSWYQQTPGQGLQFLFEYFSETQRNKGNFPGRFSGRQFSNSRSEMNVSTLELGDSALYLCASSEAPGNNQPQHFGDGTRLSIL.

The chain couples TRBV7-6 to TRBJ2-3, with 7 bases matching TRBD1. The CDR3 extends over 14 amino acids. The trim removed 4 bases at V and 4 bases at J, leaving 5 bases unmatched. Germline assignment: CDR1 SGHVS and CDR2 FNYEAQ. The CDR3: CASSYGQASDTQYF. CDR3 in DNA: TGTGCCAGCAGCTACGGACAGGCATCAGATACGCAGTATTTT. Combining the CDR3 with reference TRBV7-6 and TRBJ2-3 gives the whole variable domain GAGVSQSPRYKVTKRGQDVALRCDPISGHVSLYWYRQALGQGPEFLTYFNYEAQQDKSGLPNDRFSAERPEGSISTLTIQRTEQRDSAMYRCASSYGQASDTQYFGPGTRLTVL.

V is TRBV7-6 and J is TRBJ2-7, with TRBD2 as a possible D gene (5 bases). Germline values: CDR1 SGHVS, CDR2 FNYEAQ. The length of the CDR3 is 14 residues. With 2 bases removed from V and 5 bases from J, the gap between germline ends came to 13 bases. The CDR3, as DNA: TGTGCCAGCAGCTTATTACTAGGTAACAACGAGCAGTACTTC. Protein product: CASSLLLGNNEQYF.

The chain is built from TRBV19 and TRBJ2-1, with unresolved D. Germline V lookup: CDR1 LNHDA, CDR2 SQIVND (reference sequence). Trimming removed 3 bases at V and 4 bases at J, with 10 bases between. The CDR3 runs 14 residues. CDR3 nucleotides: TGTGCCAGTAGTATGGGTCAGATTTACAATGAGCAGTTCTTC. It translates to CASSMGQIYNEQFF.

The sample holds a few counts of this clone. Mismatch with germline at one junction end may stem from a read error. This chain uses TRBV7-7 with TRBJ1-2; 9 bases agree with TRBD1. CDR1 SSHAT and CDR2 FNYEAQ come from the germline V gene (reference sequence). CDR3 size: 14 residues. The CDR3 loop reads CASSVTGGNYGYTF. CDR3 bases: TGTGCTAGCAGCGTGACAGGGGGTAATTATGGCTACACCTTC.

V gene TRBV29-1 combines with J gene TRBJ2-1; 8 nucleotides align to TRBD1. The CDR3 covers 13 residues. CDR1 and CDR2 (germline): SQVTM, ANQGSEA. V lost 6 bases, J lost 5 bases, and 6 bases stayed unmatched. The CDR3 sequence: CSVYGTGNNEQFF. As DNA, the CDR3 is TGCAGCGTGTACGGGACAGGCAACAATGAGCAGTTCTTC.

The chain links TRBV6-5 to TRBJ1-2, with no clear D. The CDR3 sequence is 16 residues long. Germline CDR1 reads MNHEY; CDR2 reads SVGAGI. V was shortened by 4 bases and J by 6 bases, with 21 bases between the two germline ends. The CDR3 is CASSWTSGKLTHGYTF. As DNA, the CDR3 is TGTGCCAGCAGTTGGACGTCTGGGAAGCTTACCCATGGCTACACCTTC.

This sequence joins TRBV4-2 and TRBJ2-5; 9 bases map to TRBD2. CDR3 length: 15 residues. V was pared by 0 bases and J by 1 base, with 0 bases of the junction left unmatched. Germline V gene data show CDR1 as LGHNA and CDR2 as YNFKEQ. Here the CDR3 reads CASSQERGGQETQYF. The DNA for the CDR3 is TGTGCCAGCAGCCAAGAGCGGGGGGGCCAAGAGACCCAGTACTTC.